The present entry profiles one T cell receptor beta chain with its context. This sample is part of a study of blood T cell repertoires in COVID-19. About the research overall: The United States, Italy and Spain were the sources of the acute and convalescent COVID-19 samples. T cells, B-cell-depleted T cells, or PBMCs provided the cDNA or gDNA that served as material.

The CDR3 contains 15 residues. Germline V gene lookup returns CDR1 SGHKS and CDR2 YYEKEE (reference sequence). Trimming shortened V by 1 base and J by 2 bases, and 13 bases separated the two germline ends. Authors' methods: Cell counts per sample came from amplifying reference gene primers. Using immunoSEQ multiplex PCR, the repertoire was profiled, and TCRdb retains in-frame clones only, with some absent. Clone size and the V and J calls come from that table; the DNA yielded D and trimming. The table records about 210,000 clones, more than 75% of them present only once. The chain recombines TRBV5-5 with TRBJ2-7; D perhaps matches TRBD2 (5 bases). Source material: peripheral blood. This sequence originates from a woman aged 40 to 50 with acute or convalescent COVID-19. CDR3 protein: CASSLSGVRTYEQYF. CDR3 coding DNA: TGTGCCAGCAGCTTGTCCGGGGTGAGGACCTACGAGCAGTACTTC.